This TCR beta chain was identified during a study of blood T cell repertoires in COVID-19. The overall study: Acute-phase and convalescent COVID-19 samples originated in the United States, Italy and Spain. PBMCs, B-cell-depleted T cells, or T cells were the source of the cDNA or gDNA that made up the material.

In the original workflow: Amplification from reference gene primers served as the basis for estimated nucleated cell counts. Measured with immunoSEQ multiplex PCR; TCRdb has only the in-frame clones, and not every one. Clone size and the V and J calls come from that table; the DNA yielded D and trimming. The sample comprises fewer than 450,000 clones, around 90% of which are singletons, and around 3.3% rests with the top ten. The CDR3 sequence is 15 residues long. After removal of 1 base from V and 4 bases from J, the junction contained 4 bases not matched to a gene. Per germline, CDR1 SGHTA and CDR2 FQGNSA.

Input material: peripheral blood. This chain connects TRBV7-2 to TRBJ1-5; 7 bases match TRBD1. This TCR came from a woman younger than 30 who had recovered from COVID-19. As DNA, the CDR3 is TGTGCCAGCAGCTTAGGGGGACAGCAAAATCAGCCCCAGCATTTT. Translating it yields CASSLGGQQNQPQHF. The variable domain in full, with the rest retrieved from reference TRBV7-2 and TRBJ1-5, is GAGVSQSPSNKVTEKGKDVELRCDPISGHTALYWYRQSLGQGLEFLIYFQGNSAPDKSGLPSDRFSAERTGGSVSTLTIQRTQQEDSAVYLCASSLGGQQNQPQHFGDGTRLSIL.